The subject of this entry is one T cell receptor (beta chain). TCRdb's copy holds only in-frame clones and misses some; the assay was immunoSEQ multiplex PCR. The sample lists some 31,000 clones; more than 85% were seen once. V lost 1 base and J 4 bases, leaving 14 bases between the germline ends. This CDR3 contains 15 residues. From germline, CDR1 is MGHRA and CDR2 YSYEKL. This sample is part of a study of OX40 agonist ivuxolimab in advanced cancers. The receptor was derived from an adult with an advanced solid tumor such as melanoma, head and neck, liver or kidney cancer. The sequences come from CD4+ or CD8+ T cells sorted from blood, collected in a trial of the OX40 agonist ivuxolimab. This chain links TRBV4-1 with TRBJ2-7; D is perhaps TRBD1 (6 bases). This chain's CDR3 is CASSQGPGQKYEQYF. The CDR3 nucleotides read TGCGCCAGCAGCCAAGGGCCGGGACAAAAGTACGAGCAGTACTTC.